This T cell receptor (beta chain) is from a study of cytomegalovirus exposure and HLA in healthy donors. Across the whole study: Findings of an earlier analysis included around 120 million unique TCR beta sequences from 200 million or so T cells.

The PCR contained 60 Vbeta and 13 Jbeta primers. Produced via immunoSEQ multiplex PCR; TCRdb's table is partial and in-frame only. Found here are some 130,000 clones, more than 70% of them singletons; the top ten hold 2%. This CDR3 has 14 amino acids. Trimming left V 0 bases short and J 5 bases short, with 8 bases between. CDR1 is MNHEY and CDR2 is SVGAGI in the germline V gene. This chain uses TRBV6-5 with TRBJ2-1; D might be TRBD1 (6 bases). The receptor's source is a man under 40 in good health and CMV-seronegative. The specimen was PBMCs. CDR3 residues: CASSYSDRNNEQFF. The DNA of the CDR3 is TGTGCCAGCAGTTACTCAGACAGGAACAATGAGCAGTTCTTC.